Listed below are T cell receptor beta chains from one sample, sequenced in a study of blood T cell repertoires in COVID-19. Assay used: immunoSEQ multiplex PCR; TCRdb lists only in-frame clones, some missing. The sample has fewer than 250,000 clones, 86% seen once. Sequences were obtained from peripheral blood. The source is a woman aged 70-85 years with acute or convalescent COVID-19. The CDR3 runs from the conserved cysteine through the conserved F or W. The D gene is left open where the match is weak. Rows give clone size only sometimes, using once, few, many, or a class for an expanded clone.

>NA|TRBV27|NA|TRBJ2-5
TGTGCCAGCAGTCCCCGAAGTTACAGGGAAGAGACCCAGTACTTC
CASSPRSYREETQYF
>NA|TRBV19|NA|TRBJ1-1
TGTGCCAGTAGTATAAGCACCCTTTTTGACAGCCCAAGCAAAACTGAAGCTTTCTTT
CASSISTLFDSPSKTEAFF
>NA|TRBV28|NA|TRBJ2-7
TGTGCCAGCAGTCCACTTTCGAGGAGCGGCTACGAGCAGTACTTC
CASSPLSRSGYEQYF
>NA|TRBV10-2|NA|TRBJ1-3
TGCGCCAGCAGGGACAGAAGCTCTGGAAACACCATATATTTT
CASRDRSSGNTIYF
>TRBD1|TRBV7-2|NA|TRBJ2-7
TGTGCCAGCAGCTTCCTCGGACAGGGTACCGACGAGCAGTACTTC
CASSFLGQGTDEQYF
>TRBD1|TRBV6-4|NA|TRBJ1-4
TGTGCCAGCAGTGAACGACAGGGGGAAAAACTGTTTTTT
CASSERQGEKLFF
>NA|TRBV3-1/TRBV3-2|NA|TRBJ2-2
TGTGCCAGCAGGGGGGCCGGGACTACCTATACCGGGGAGCTGTTTTTT
CASRGAGTTYTGELFF
>TRBD1|TRBV2|NA|TRBJ1-5
TGTGCCAGCACTCCCGGGACAGGGATTCAGCCCCAGCATTTT
CASTPGTGIQPQHF
>NA|TRBV15|NA|TRBJ1-2
TGTGCCACCAGCAGAGATCCCGCCCGGACAGTTTATGGCTACACCTTC
CATSRDPARTVYGYTF
>NA|TRBV5-1|NA|TRBJ2-2
TGCGCCAGCAGCGTGGGGGGACAATACACCGGGGAGCTGTTTTTT
CASSVGGQYTGELFF
>NA|TRBV18|NA|TRBJ2-1
TGTGCCAGCTCGCGGCAGGGATCCGCCTACAATGAGCAGTTCTTC
CASSRQGSAYNEQFF
>TRBD2|TRBV27|NA|TRBJ2-3
TGTGCCAGCAGATCGGCGGGAGGGCGTACAGATACGCAGTATTTT
CASRSAGGRTDTQYF
>TRBD1|TRBV15|NA|TRBJ1-6
TGTGCCACCAGAGGGGGCATGAATTCACCCCTCCACTTT
CATRGGMNSPLHF
>NA|TRBV2|NA|TRBJ1-4
TGTGCCAGCACCCCTTTTGAAAAACTGTTTTTT
CASTPFEKLFF
>TRBD1|TRBV5-6|NA|TRBJ2-7
TGTGCCAGCAGCTCGACGGCCGCGGACAGGGAGCGGGAGCAGTACTTC
CASSSTAADREREQYF
>TRBD1|TRBV28|NA|TRBJ2-1
TGTGCCAGCAGTGGTGGACAGGGGGCTTACAATGAGCAGTTCTTC
CASSGGQGAYNEQFF
>NA|TRBV24-1|once|TRBJ2-1
TGTGCCACCAGTGATACAGCTCTCCAAGGGGCCTCCTACAATGAGCAGTTCTTC
CATSDTALQGASYNEQFF
>TRBD1|TRBV7-2|NA|TRBJ2-5
TGTGCCAGCAGCTTCACAGGGGCATTGGAGACCCAGTACTTC
CASSFTGALETQYF
>TRBD2|TRBV28|NA|TRBJ2-3
TGTGCCAGCAGTTTAGGGTCGGGAGGAAGCACAGATACGCAGTATTTT
CASSLGSGGSTDTQYF
>NA|TRBV11-1|once|TRBJ1-2
TGTGCCAGCAGCTCCGCCGACATTAACTATGGCTACACCTTC
CASSSADINYGYTF
>NA|TRBV18|NA|TRBJ2-3
TGTGCCAGCTCACCGTCGGGACTCCACACAGATACGCAGTATTTT
CASSPSGLHTDTQYF
>TRBD1|TRBV6-6|once|TRBJ2-1
TGTGCCAGCAGCACTCAGACAGGGGAGTATGAGCAGTTCTTC
CASSTQTGEYEQFF
>TRBD1|TRBV6-5|few|TRBJ1-2
TGTGCCAGCAAAACAGGGGGCGAAAACTATGGCTACACCTTC
CASKTGGENYGYTF
>TRBD1|TRBV28|NA|TRBJ1-1
TGTGCCAGCAGTTTACTACAGGGGGACCACACTGAAGCTTTCTTT
CASSLLQGDHTEAFF
>NA|TRBV4-1|NA|TRBJ2-3
TGCGCCAGCAGCCAAGATCAAGAGGGAAGGCAGTATTTT
CASSQDQEGRQYF
>NA|TRBV19|NA|TRBJ1-1
TGTGCCAGTAGTTTGGGCCGGGGGGACACTGAAGCTTTCTTT
CASSLGRGDTEAFF
>NA|TRBV27|once|TRBJ2-1
TGTGCCAGCGGCCGAGACTCCCACTACAATGAGCAGTTCTTC
CASGRDSHYNEQFF